This T cell receptor beta chain was sequenced in a study of T cell responses to AZD1222 COVID-19 vaccine. This CDR3 is 13 amino acids long. Per germline, CDR1 SGHDN and CDR2 FVKESK. V was cut by 3 bases and J by 3 bases, with 8 bases left in between. Study findings and constraints: Clonal diversity was possibly underestimated, and the donors were mostly white British, with more females.

Doses given second, at about 4 or about 12 weeks, were pooled. Using immunoSEQ multiplex PCR, the repertoire was profiled, and TCRdb retains in-frame clones only, with some absent. The sample has 95,000 to 150,000 clones, more than 80% seen once. On this clone: The antigen is undetermined.

The material was peripheral blood, obtained 28 days after the second AZD1222 dose. The clonotype originates from an adult who received the AZD1222 COVID-19 vaccine. The chain has TRBV14 and TRBJ1-2; weak D call: TRBD1 (6 bases). In DNA, the CDR3 is TGTGCCAGCAGCCACGGACAGTACTATGGCTACACCTTC. This codes for CASSHGQYYGYTF.